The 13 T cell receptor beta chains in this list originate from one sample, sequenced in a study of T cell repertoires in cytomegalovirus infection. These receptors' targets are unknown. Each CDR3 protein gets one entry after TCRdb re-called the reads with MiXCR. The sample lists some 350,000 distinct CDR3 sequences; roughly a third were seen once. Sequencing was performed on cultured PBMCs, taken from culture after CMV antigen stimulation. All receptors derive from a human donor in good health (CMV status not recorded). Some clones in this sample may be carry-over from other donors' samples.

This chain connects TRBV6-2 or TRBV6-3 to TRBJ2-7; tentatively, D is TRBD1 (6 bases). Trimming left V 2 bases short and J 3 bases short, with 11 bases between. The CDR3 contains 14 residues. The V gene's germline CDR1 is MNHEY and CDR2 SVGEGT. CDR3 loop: CASSYQGQNYEQYV. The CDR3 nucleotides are TGTGCCAGCAGTTACCAAGGACAGAACTACGAGCAGTACGTC.

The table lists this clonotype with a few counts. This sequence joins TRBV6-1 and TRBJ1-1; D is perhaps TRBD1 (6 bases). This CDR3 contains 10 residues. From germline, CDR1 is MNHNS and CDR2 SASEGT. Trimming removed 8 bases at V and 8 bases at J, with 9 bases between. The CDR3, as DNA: TGTGCCAGCCTCGGGACAGAAGCTTTCTTT. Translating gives CASLGTEAFF.

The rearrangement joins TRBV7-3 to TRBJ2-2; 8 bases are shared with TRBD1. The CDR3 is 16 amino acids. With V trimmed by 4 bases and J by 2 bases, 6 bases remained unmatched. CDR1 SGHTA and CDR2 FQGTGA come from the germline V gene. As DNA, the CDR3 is TGTGCCAGCAGCTCTACCGGGACAGGAAACACCGGGGAGCTGTTTTTT. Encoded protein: CASSSTGTGNTGELFF.

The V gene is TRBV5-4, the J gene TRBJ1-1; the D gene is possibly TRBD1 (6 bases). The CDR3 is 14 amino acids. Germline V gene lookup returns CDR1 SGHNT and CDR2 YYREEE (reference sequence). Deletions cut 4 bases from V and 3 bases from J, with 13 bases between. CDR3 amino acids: CASSRAHRDTEAFF. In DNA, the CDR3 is TGTGCCAGCAGCCGCGCTCACAGGGACACTGAAGCTTTCTTT. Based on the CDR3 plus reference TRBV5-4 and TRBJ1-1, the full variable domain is ETGVTQSPTHLIKTRGQQVTLRCSSQSGHNTVSWYQQALGQGPQFIFQYYREEENGRGNFPPRFSGLQFPNYSSELNVNALELDDSALYLCASSRAHRDTEAFFGQGTRLTVV.

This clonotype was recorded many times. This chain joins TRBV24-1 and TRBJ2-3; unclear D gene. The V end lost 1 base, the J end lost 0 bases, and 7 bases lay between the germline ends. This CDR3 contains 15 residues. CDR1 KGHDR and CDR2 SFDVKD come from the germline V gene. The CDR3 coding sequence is TGTGCCACCAGTGATTTCCCTACTAGCACAGATACGCAGTATTTT. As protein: CATSDFPTSTDTQYF.

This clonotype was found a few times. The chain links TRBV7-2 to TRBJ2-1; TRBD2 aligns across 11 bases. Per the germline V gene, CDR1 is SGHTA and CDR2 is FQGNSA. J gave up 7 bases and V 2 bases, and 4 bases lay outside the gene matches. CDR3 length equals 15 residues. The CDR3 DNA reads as TGTGCCAGCAGCTTAAGACTAGCGGGAAGTAATGAGCAGTTCTTC. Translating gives CASSLRLAGSNEQFF.

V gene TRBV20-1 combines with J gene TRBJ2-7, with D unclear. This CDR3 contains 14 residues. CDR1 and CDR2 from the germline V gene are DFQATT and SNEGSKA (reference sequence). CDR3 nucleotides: TGCAGCATACCTCGACCGGGTACGTCCTACGAGCAGTACTTC. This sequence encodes CSIPRPGTSYEQYF.

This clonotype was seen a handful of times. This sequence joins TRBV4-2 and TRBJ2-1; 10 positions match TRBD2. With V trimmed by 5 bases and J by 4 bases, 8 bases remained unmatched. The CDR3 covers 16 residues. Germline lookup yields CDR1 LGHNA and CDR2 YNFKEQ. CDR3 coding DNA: TGTGCCAGCAGCGAAGCCGGGACTAGCGCTTACAATGAGCAGTTCTTC. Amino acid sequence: CASSEAGTSAYNEQFF.

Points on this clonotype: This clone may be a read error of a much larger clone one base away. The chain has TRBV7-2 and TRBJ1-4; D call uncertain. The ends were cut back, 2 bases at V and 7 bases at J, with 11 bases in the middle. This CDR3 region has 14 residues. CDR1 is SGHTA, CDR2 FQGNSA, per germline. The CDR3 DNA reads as TGTGCCAGCAGCTTAAGGGAGGGAGGTGAAAAACTGTTTTTT. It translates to CASSLREGGEKLFF.

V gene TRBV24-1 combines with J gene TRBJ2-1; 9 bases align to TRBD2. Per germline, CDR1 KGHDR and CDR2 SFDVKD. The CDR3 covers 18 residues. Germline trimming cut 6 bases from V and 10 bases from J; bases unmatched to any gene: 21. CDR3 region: CATSLSGGAGGMWEEQFF. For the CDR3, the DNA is TGTGCCACCAGTCTCAGCGGGGGAGCGGGAGGAATGTGGGAGGAGCAGTTCTTC.

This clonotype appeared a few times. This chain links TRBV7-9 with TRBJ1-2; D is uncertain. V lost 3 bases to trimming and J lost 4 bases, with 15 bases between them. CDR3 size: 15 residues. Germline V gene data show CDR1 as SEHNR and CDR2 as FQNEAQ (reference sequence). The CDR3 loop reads CASSFPEAGAYGYTF. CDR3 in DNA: TGTGCCAGCAGCTTCCCCGAGGCAGGTGCCTATGGCTACACCTTC.

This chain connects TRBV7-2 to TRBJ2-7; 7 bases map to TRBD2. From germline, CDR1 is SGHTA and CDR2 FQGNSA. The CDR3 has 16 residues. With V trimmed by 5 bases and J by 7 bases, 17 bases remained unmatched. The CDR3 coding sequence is TGTGCCAGCAGCCCCTATTCCGGGACGCTGGGGGGGGAGCAGTACTTC. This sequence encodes CASSPYSGTLGGEQYF.

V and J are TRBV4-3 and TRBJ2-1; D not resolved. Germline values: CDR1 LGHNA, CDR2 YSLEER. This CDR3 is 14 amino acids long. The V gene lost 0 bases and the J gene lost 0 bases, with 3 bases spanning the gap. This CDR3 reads CASSQENSYNEQFF. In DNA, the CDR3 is TGCGCCAGCAGCCAAGAGAACTCCTACAATGAGCAGTTCTTC.